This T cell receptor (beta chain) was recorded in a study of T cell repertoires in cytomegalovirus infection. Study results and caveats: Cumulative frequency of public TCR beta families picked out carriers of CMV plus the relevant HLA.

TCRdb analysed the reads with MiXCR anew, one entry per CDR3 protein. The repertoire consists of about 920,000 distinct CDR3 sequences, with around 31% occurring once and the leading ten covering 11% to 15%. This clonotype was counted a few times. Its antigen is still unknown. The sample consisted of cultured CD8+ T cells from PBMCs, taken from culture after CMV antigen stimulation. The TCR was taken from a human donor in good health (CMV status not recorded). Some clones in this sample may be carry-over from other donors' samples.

CDR3 coding DNA: TGTGCTAGTGGTTTGTTAGGGGGAGACTATGGCTACACCTTC. Protein product: CASGLLGGDYGYTF. The J gene is TRBJ1-2, the V gene TRBV12-5, with a tentative D call TRBD1 (6 bases). Trimming shortened V by 2 bases and J by 3 bases, and 10 bases separated the two germline ends. Germline V gene data show CDR1 as LGHNT and CDR2 as FRNRAP. CDR3 length: 14 residues.